Each of the 5 T cell receptor beta chains below was sequenced from the same sample in a study of T cell changes during pregnancy in multiple sclerosis. Here immunoSEQ multiplex PCR was the method, and the copy in TCRdb shows in-frame clones only, minus some. The sample has 25,000 to 35,000 clones, 70% to 90% seen once. Sequencing was performed on CD8+ T cells from peripheral blood mononuclear cells, taken in the second trimester of pregnancy. Source of these receptors: a female donor with multiple sclerosis, enrolled in a pregnancy study.

This clone showed up just a few times. This chain uses TRBV6-1 with TRBJ1-2; D ambiguous. CDR3 length: 16 residues. The germline V and J ends were trimmed by 2 bases and 5 bases, with 18 bases remaining between them. Germline V CDR1 and CDR2: MNHNS, SASEGT. CDR3 bases: TGTGCCAGCAGTGAAAATGAGGAGGGCCCCTCTTATGGCTACACCTTC. This encodes CASSENEEGPSYGYTF.

The rearrangement joins TRBV19 to TRBJ1-2, with 8 bases matching TRBD1. The CDR3 sequence is 17 residues long. V gave up 6 bases and J gave up 4 bases; unmatched junction bases: 16. Germline V gene lookup returns CDR1 LNHDA and CDR2 SQIVND (reference sequence). The CDR3 spells CASSPDRGRGRLYGYTF. The CDR3 DNA reads as TGTGCCAGTAGCCCCGACAGGGGAAGGGGACGACTCTATGGCTACACCTTC.

This sequence joins TRBV5-6 and TRBJ2-2; a possible D gene is TRBD1 (5 bases). The ends were cut back, 0 bases at V and 4 bases at J, with 7 bases in the middle. Germline CDR1 reads SGHDT; CDR2 reads YYEEEE. The CDR3 sequence is 14 residues long. In DNA, the CDR3 is TGTGCCAGCAGCTTGGTTAGGGGCACCGGGGAGCTGTTTTTT. Its translation: CASSLVRGTGELFF.

V is TRBV9 and J is TRBJ2-1; no reliable D call. Trimming removed 0 bases from V and 3 bases from J, with 7 bases in between. This CDR3 spans 14 amino acids. Germline V gives CDR1 SGDLS, CDR2 YYNGEE. The CDR3 sequence: CASSVVGSYNEQFF. The CDR3 DNA follows: TGTGCCAGCAGCGTAGTTGGCAGCTACAATGAGCAGTTCTTC.

A single count supports this clone. The V call is TRBV6-6, the J call TRBJ2-5, with D perhaps TRBD1 (6 bases). Germline loops: CDR1 MNHNY, CDR2 SVGAGI (reference sequence). The length of the CDR3 is 15 residues. V lost 2 bases to trimming and J lost 1 base, with 11 bases between them. This CDR3 reads CASSYARGSQETQYF. The CDR3 region has the DNA TGTGCCAGCAGTTACGCCAGGGGTTCCCAAGAGACCCAGTACTTC.